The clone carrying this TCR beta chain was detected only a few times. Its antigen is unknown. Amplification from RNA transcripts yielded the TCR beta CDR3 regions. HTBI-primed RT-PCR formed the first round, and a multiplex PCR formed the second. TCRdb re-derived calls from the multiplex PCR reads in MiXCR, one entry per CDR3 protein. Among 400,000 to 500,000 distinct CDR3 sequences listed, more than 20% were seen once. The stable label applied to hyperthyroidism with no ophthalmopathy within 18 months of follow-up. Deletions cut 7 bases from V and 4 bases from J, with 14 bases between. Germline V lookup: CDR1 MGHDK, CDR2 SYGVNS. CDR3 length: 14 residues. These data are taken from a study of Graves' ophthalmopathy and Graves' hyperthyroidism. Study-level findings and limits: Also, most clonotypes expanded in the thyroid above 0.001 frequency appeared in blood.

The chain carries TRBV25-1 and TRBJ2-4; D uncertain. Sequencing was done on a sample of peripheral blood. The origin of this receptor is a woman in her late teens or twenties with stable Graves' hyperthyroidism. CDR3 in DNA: TGTGCCAGCACCCCACCGGACGAAAAAAACATTCAGTACTTC. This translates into CASTPPDEKNIQYF.